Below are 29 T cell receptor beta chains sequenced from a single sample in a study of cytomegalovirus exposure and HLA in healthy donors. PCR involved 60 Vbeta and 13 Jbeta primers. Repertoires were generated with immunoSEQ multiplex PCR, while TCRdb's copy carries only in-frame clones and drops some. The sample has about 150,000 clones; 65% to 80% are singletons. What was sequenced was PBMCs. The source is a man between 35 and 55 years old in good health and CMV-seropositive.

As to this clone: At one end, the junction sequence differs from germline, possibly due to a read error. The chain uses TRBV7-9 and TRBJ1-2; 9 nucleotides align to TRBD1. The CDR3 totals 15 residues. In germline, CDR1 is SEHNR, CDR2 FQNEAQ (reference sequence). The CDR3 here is CSSSYSGTGRYGYTF. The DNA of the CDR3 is TGTTCCAGCAGCTATTCCGGGACAGGGAGATATGGCTACACCTTC.

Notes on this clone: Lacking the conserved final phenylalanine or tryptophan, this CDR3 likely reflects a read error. In nucleotides, the CDR3 is TGTGCCAGCAGTTATGCCGACAGCACCTACGAGCAGTACCTC. Translated: CASSYADSTYEQYL. This rearrangement joins TRBV6-5 to TRBJ2-7, with D perhaps TRBD1 (5 bases). This CDR3 comprises 14 residues. Germline V gives CDR1 MNHEY, CDR2 SVGAGI. The V end lost 3 bases, the J end lost 2 bases, and 11 bases lay between the germline ends.

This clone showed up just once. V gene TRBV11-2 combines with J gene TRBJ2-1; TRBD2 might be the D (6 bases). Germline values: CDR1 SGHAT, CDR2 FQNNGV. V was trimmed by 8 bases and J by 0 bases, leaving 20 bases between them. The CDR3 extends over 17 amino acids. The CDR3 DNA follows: TGTGCCAGCGGGTTCTTCAACGGAGGGTCCTCCTACAATGAGCAGTTCTTC. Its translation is CASGFFNGGSSYNEQFF.

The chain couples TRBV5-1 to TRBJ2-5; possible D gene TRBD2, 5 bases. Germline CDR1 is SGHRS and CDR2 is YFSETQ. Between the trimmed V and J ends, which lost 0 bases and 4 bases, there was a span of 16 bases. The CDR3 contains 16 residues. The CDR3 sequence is CASSLVAGEVIETQYF. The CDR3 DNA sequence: TGCGCCAGCAGCTTGGTGGCGGGTGAAGTGATAGAGACCCAGTACTTC.

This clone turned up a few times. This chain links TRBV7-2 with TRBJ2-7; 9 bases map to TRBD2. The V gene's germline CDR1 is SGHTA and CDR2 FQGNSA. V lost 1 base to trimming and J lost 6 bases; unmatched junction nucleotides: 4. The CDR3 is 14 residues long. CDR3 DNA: TGTGCCAGCAGCTTAGTGCGGGAGGGGGTCGAGCAGTACTTC. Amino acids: CASSLVREGVEQYF.

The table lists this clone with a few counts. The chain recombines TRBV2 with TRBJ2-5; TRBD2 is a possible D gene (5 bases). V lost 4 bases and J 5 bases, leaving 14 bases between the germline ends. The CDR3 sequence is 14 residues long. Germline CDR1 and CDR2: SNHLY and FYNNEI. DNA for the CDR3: TGTGCCAGCAGTGGAGGGTTGCCGTCGGAGACCCAGTACTTC. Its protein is CASSGGLPSETQYF.

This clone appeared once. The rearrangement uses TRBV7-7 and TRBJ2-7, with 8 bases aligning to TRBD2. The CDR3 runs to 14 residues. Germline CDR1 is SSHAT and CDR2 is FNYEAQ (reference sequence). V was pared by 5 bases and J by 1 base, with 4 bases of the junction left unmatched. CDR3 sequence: CASSPGGGSYEQYF. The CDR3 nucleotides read TGTGCCAGCAGCCCCGGGGGGGGGTCCTACGAGCAGTACTTC.

The DNA for the CDR3 is TGTGCTAGTGGTTCCGCTTGGACTGGGGAGCAGTTCTTC. Translated, it gives CASGSAWTGEQFF. This sequence joins TRBV12-5 and TRBJ2-1, with TRBD2 as a possible D gene (5 bases). The CDR3 has 13 residues. Germline-derived CDR1 and CDR2 are LGHNT and FRNRAP. V dropped 4 bases and J dropped 10 bases, with 14 bases sitting between them.

The CDR3 sequence is CASSSYYEQYF. DNA of the CDR3: TGTGCCAGCAGCTCTTACTACGAGCAGTACTTC. This sequence joins TRBV7-9 and TRBJ2-7; D gene uncertain. This CDR3 contains 11 residues. Per the germline V gene, CDR1 is SEHNR and CDR2 is FQNEAQ (reference sequence). V was trimmed by 4 bases and J by 3 bases, leaving 4 bases between them.

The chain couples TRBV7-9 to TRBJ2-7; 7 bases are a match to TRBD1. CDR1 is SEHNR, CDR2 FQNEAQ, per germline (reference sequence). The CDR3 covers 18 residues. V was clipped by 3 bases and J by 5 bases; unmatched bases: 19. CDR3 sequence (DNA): TGTGCCAGCAGCTTCGTCGTCGGCGACCTGAGGACAGGCGACGAGCAGTACTTC. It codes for CASSFVVGDLRTGDEQYF.

CDR3 sequence reads: CASSLLREGSSYNEQFF. In nucleotides, the CDR3 is TGTGCCAGCAGTCTCCTGAGGGAGGGGAGCTCCTACAATGAGCAGTTCTTC. The chain carries TRBV27 and TRBJ2-1; 7 bases agree with TRBD2. Germline-derived CDR1 and CDR2 are MNHEY and SMNVEV (reference sequence). The CDR3 is made up of 17 amino acids. With 5 bases clipped from V and 0 bases from J, the junction kept 10 bases outside the gene matches.

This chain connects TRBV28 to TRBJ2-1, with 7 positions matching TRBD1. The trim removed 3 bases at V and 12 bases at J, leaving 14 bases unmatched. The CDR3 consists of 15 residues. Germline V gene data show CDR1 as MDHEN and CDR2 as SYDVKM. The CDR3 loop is CASSFAALQRDRQFF. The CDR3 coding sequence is TGTGCCAGCAGTTTCGCGGCTTTGCAAAGGGACAGGCAGTTCTTC.

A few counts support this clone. CDR3 protein: CASSLVFSGTGLGGELFF. CDR3 nucleotide sequence: TGTGCCAGCAGCTTAGTTTTCTCAGGGACAGGGCTCGGCGGGGAGCTGTTTTTT. The chain is built from TRBV7-8 and TRBJ2-2; 9 positions agree with TRBD1. The J segment lost 7 bases and the V segment lost 1 base, leaving 13 bases of the junction unmatched. This CDR3 has 18 amino acids. CDR1 and CDR2 (germline): SGHVS, FQNEAQ.

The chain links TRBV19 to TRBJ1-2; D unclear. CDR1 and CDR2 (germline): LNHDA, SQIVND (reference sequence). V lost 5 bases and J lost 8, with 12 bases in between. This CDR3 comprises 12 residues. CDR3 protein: CASSPTKWGYTF. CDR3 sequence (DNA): TGTGCCAGTAGTCCGACAAAGTGGGGCTACACCTTC.

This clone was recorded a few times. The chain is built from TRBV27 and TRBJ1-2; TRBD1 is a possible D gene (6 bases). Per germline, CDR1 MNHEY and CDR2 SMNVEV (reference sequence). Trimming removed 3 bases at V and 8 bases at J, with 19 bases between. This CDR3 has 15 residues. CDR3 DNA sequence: TGTGCCAGCAGTTTGTCAGGACGGCAAAGGGGGGGCTACACCTTC. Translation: CASSLSGRQRGGYTF.

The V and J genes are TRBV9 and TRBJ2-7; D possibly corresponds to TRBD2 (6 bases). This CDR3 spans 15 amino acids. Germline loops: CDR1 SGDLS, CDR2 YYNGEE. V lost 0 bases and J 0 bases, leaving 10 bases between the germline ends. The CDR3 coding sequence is TGTGCCAGCAGCGTAGACGTCGGGAGCTCCTACGAGCAGTACTTC. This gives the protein CASSVDVGSSYEQYF. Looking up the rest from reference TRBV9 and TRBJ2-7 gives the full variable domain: DSGVTQTPKHLITATGQRVTLRCSPRSGDLSVYWYQQSLDQGLQFLIQYYNGEERAKGNILERFSAQQFPDLHSELNLSSLELGDSALYFCASSVDVGSSYEQYFGPGTRLTVT.

The CDR3 DNA reads as TGTGCTAGTGGTAACGACAGGGCTAATTCACCCCTCCACTTT. Amino acids: CASGNDRANSPLHF. The chain employs TRBV12-5 and TRBJ1-6; 7 nucleotides line up with TRBD1. Germline V gene sequence: CDR1 LGHNT, CDR2 FRNRAP. The CDR3 has 14 amino acids. V shed 5 bases, J shed 6 bases, and the junction held 4 bases outside the gene matches.

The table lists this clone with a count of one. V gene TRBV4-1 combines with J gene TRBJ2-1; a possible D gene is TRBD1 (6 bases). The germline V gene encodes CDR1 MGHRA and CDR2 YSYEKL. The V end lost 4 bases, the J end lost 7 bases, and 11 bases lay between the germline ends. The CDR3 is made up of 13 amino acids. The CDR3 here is CASSLQGLNEQFF. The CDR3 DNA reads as TGCGCCAGCAGCCTCCAGGGGTTAAATGAGCAGTTCTTC.

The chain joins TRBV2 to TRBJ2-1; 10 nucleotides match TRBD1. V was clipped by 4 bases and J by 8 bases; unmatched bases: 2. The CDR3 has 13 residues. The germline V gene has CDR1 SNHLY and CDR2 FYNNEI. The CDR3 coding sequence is TGTGCCAGCAGTGCGGACAGGGGGTATGAGCAGTTCTTC. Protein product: CASSADRGYEQFF.

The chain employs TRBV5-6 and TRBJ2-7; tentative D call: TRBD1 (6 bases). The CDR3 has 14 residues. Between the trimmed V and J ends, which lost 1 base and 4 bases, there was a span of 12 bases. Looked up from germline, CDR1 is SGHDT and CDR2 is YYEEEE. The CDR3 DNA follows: TGTGCCAGCAGCTTGTTGGGCAGGGGTTACGAGCAGTACTTC. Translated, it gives CASSLLGRGYEQYF.

CDR3 nucleotides: TGTGCCAGCAGCCCAACGGGGGGAACAGCGGGAGGAACCTTAAGCACAGATACGCAGTATTTT. Translated, it gives CASSPTGGTAGGTLSTDTQYF. The chain recombines TRBV9 with TRBJ2-3; 9 nucleotides agree with TRBD2. V was pared by 4 bases and J by 0 bases, with 21 bases of the junction left unmatched. The CDR3 totals 21 residues. Germline lookup yields CDR1 SGDLS and CDR2 YYNGEE.

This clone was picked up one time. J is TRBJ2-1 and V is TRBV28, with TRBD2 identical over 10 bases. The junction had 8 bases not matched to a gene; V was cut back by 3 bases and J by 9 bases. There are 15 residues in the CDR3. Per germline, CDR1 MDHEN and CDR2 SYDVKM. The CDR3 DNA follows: TGTGCCAGCAGTTTTTGGTCTAGCGGGAGAGGTGAGCAGTTCTTC. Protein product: CASSFWSSGRGEQFF.

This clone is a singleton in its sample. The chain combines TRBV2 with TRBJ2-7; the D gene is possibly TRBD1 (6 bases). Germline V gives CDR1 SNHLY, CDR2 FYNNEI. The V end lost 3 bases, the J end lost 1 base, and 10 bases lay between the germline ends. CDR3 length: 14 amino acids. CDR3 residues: CASSDLGTSYEQYF. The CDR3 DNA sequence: TGTGCCAGCAGTGATCTGGGGACATCCTACGAGCAGTACTTC.

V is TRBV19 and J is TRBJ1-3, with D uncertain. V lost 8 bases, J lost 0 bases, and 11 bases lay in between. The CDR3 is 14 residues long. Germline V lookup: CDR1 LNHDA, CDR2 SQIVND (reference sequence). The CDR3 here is CASHRGHSGNTIYF. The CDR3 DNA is TGTGCCAGTCATCGGGGTCACTCTGGAAACACCATATATTTT.

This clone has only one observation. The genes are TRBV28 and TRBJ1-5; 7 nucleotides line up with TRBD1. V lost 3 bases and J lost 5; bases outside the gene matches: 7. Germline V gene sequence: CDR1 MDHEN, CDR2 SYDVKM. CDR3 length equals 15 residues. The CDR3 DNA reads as TGTGCCAGCAGTTTGTTAGACAGGGTAGATCAGCCCCAGCATTTT. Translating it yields CASSLLDRVDQPQHF. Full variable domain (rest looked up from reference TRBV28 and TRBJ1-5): DVKVTQSSRYLVKRTGEKVFLECVQDMDHENMFWYRQDPGLGLRLIYFSYDVKMKEKGDIPEGYSVSREKKERFSLILESASTNQTSMYLCASSLLDRVDQPQHFGDGTRLSIL.

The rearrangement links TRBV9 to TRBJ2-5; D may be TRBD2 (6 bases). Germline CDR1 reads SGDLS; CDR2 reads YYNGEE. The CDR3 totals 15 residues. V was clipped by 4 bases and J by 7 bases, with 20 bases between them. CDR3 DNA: TGTGCCAGCAGCCCCCAAAGCGGCTTCGGGGGGACCCAGTACTTC. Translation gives CASSPQSGFGGTQYF.

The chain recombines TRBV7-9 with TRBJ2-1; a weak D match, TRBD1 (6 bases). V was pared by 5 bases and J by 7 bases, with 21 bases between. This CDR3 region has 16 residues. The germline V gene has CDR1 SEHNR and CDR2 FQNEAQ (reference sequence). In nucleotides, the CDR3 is TGTGCCAGCAGCCAATTGGTGGGGGTAAGGGGGAATGAGCAGTTCTTC. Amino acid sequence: CASSQLVGVRGNEQFF.

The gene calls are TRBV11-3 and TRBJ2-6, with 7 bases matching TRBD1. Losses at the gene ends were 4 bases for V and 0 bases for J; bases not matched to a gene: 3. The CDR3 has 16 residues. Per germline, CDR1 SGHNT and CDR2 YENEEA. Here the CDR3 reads CASSSGTDSGANVLTF. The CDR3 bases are TGTGCCAGCAGCTCTGGGACAGACTCTGGGGCCAACGTCCTGACTTTC.

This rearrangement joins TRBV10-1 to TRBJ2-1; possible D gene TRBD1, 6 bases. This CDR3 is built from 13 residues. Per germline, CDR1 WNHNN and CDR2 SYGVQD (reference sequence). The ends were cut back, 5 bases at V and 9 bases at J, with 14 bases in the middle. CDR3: CASSLEGVGEQFF. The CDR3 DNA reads TGCGCCAGCAGTCTTGAGGGGGTAGGTGAGCAGTTCTTC.